Listed here are 14 T cell receptor beta chains from one sample, sequenced in a study of blood T cell repertoires in COVID-19. Sequencing used immunoSEQ multiplex PCR; TCRdb keeps in-frame clones, though not all of them. The sample contains about 300,000 clones, more than 75% of which appear only once. The sequencing input was peripheral blood. All receptors derive from a woman aged 45-65 years with acute or convalescent COVID-19.

The CDR3 DNA reads as TGCGCCAGCAGCTTCGACAGGGTATTTGACACTGAAGCTTTCTTT. Protein product: CASSFDRVFDTEAFF. The chain employs TRBV5-1 and TRBJ1-1; 7 bases are a match to TRBD1. This CDR3 has 15 residues. V trimming: 2 bases; J trimming: 3 bases; junction bases outside the gene matches: 7. Germline V gene data show CDR1 as SGHRS and CDR2 as YFSETQ. The variable domain in full, completed from reference TRBV5-1 and TRBJ1-1, reads KAGVTQTPRYLIKTRGQQVTLSCSPISGHRSVSWYQQTPGQGLQFLFEYFSETQRNKGNFPGRFSGRQFSNSRSEMNVSTLELGDSALYLCASSFDRVFDTEAFFGQGTRLTVV.

The chain carries TRBV27 and TRBJ1-3; 12 bases agree with TRBD1. The CDR3 totals 19 residues. Trimming cost V 8 bases and J 0 bases; bases outside gene matches: 14. Germline V gene data show CDR1 as MNHEY and CDR2 as SMNVEV (reference sequence). For the CDR3, the DNA is TGTGCCAGCTCGACGTCCGGGACAGGGGGCCCCCTCTCTGGAAACACCATATATTTT. Translated: CASSTSGTGGPLSGNTIYF.

The chain employs TRBV18 and TRBJ1-2, with 7 bases identical to TRBD1. V gave up 4 bases and J gave up 3 bases; unmatched junction bases: 2. This CDR3 region has 13 residues. Germline loops: CDR1 KGHSH, CDR2 LQKENI. The CDR3 sequence is CASSRDRYYGYTF. The CDR3, as DNA: TGTGCCAGCTCACGGGACAGATACTATGGCTACACCTTC. The full variable domain, in which reference TRBV18 and TRBJ1-2 provide the parts outside the CDR3, is NAGVMQNPRHLVRRRGQEARLRCSPMKGHSHVYWYRQLPEEGLKFMVYLQKENIIDESGMPKERFSAEFPKEGPSILRIQQVVRGDSAAYFCASSRDRYYGYTFGSGTRLTVV.

The rearrangement uses TRBV6-5 and TRBJ2-1, with 9 bases aligning to TRBD1. The germline V gene encodes CDR1 MNHEY and CDR2 SVGAGI. The CDR3 has 13 residues. The V gene end was trimmed by 9 bases and the J gene end by 10 bases; junction bases not matched to a gene: 10. DNA for the CDR3: TGTGCCAGTATAAGGGGGACAGGGTACGAGCAGTTCTTC. Residues: CASIRGTGYEQFF.

This chain connects TRBV5-1 to TRBJ1-1; no definite D call. The CDR3 extends over 14 amino acids. Germline CDR1 reads SGHRS; CDR2 reads YFSETQ. V lost 1 base to trimming and J lost 4 bases, with 11 bases between them. CDR3 DNA sequence: TGCGCCAGCAGCTTGCTGGGAGTGGGCACTGAAGCTTTCTTT. Translation: CASSLLGVGTEAFF. The full variable domain, completed using reference TRBV5-1 and TRBJ1-1, is KAGVTQTPRYLIKTRGQQVTLSCSPISGHRSVSWYQQTPGQGLQFLFEYFSETQRNKGNFPGRFSGRQFSNSRSEMNVSTLELGDSALYLCASSLLGVGTEAFFGQGTRLTVV.

This chain uses TRBV30 with TRBJ2-1; 7 bases are a match to TRBD1. The CDR3 runs 13 residues. Germline CDR1 and CDR2: GTSNPN and SVGIG (reference sequence). Losses at the gene ends were 0 bases for V and 9 bases for J; bases not matched to a gene: 5. The DNA of the CDR3 is TGTGCCTGGAGTGTAGAGGGGGCAGGTGAGCAGTTCTTC. The encoded protein is CAWSVEGAGEQFF.

The rearrangement links TRBV6-5 to TRBJ2-3; 7 positions match TRBD2. The CDR3 consists of 14 residues. V trimming: 5 bases; J trimming: 3 bases; junction bases outside the gene matches: 5. CDR1 is MNHEY, CDR2 SVGAGI, per germline. The CDR3, as DNA: TGTGCCAGCAGTCTTATCGGGGGGACAGATACGCAGTATTTT. Its translation: CASSLIGGTDTQYF.

The rearrangement joins TRBV5-1 to TRBJ2-2; 7 positions match TRBD2. V gave up 4 bases and J gave up 0 bases; unmatched junction bases: 3. Germline CDR1 and CDR2: SGHRS and YFSETQ. The CDR3 length is 15 residues. CDR3 DNA: TGCGCCAGCAGCCCCGGGACTACGAACACCGGGGAGCTGTTTTTT. The encoded protein is CASSPGTTNTGELFF.

V usage is TRBV3-1 (or the pseudogene TRBV3-2) and J usage is TRBJ2-5; 13 bases are shared with TRBD2. Germline V lookup: CDR1 LGHDT, CDR2 YNNKEL (reference sequence). V lost 0 bases to trimming and J lost 9 bases; unmatched junction nucleotides: 4. There are 15 residues in the CDR3. CDR3 in DNA: TGTGCCAGCAGCCAAGATTTACTAGCGGGGGGGGCCCAGTACTTC. Translated: CASSQDLLAGGAQYF.

The rearrangement links TRBV5-8 to TRBJ2-3, with D tentatively TRBD1 (6 bases). The germline CDR1 and CDR2 sequences are SGHTS and YDEGEE. V was trimmed by 4 bases and J by 2 bases, leaving 17 bases between them. This CDR3 has 16 amino acids. For the CDR3, the DNA is TGTGCCAGCAGCCCCCCCGACAGGTATTCCACAGATACGCAGTATTTT. It encodes CASSPPDRYSTDTQYF.

The rearrangement uses TRBV3-1 (or the pseudogene TRBV3-2) and TRBJ2-7; TRBD2 is a possible D gene (5 bases). Germline CDR1 is LGHDT and CDR2 is YNNKEL (reference sequence). CDR3 length: 14 amino acids. Trimming stripped 2 bases from V and 1 base from J, with 9 bases between. The CDR3 is CASSQPGFSYEQYF. The CDR3 DNA follows: TGTGCCAGCAGCCAACCGGGATTTTCCTACGAGCAGTACTTC.

This clone was recorded a few times. The rearrangement links TRBV7-8 to TRBJ1-5; weak D call: TRBD1 (6 bases). With 0 bases removed from V and 4 bases from J, the gap between germline ends came to 7 bases. The CDR3 is 14 residues long. Germline V gene data show CDR1 as SGHVS and CDR2 as FQNEAQ. The CDR3 region has the DNA TGTGCCAGCAGCTTAGCAACAGGGAATCAGCCCCAGCATTTT. This sequence encodes CASSLATGNQPQHF.

The CDR3 reads CASSLTQGAFGEQYF. The CDR3, as DNA: TGTGCCAGCAGCTTAACGCAGGGTGCGTTCGGCGAGCAGTACTTC. The V and J genes are TRBV11-2 and TRBJ2-7, with a weak D call TRBD1 (5 bases). V was cut by 2 bases and J by 6 bases, with 17 bases left in between. Germline CDR1 and CDR2: SGHAT and FQNNGV. The CDR3 is 15 residues long.

The chain uses TRBV18 and TRBJ1-6; TRBD1 agrees at 8 bases. The CDR3 spans 14 residues. Germline CDR1 KGHSH, CDR2 LQKENI. The ends lost 5 bases at V and 6 bases at J; junction bases unmatched: 3. The CDR3 coding sequence is TGTGCCAGCTCAAAGACAGGGGTTAATTCACCCCTCCACTTT. Its protein is CASSKTGVNSPLHF.